These 5 T cell receptor beta chains share one sample of origin, sequenced in a study of CD8+CD57+ T cells in acquired aplastic anemia. The use of genomic DNA as template underpinned the TCR beta VDJ and CDR3 profiling. TCRdb re-called the reads through MiXCR, storing one row per CDR3 protein. The sample carries approximately 200,000 distinct CDR3 sequences, around half recorded once. What was sequenced was sorted CD4+, CD8+, or CD8+CD57+ T cells (not recorded which) from PBMCs. The receptors shown here come from a human donor in good health, serving as a control.

The gene calls are TRBV12-3 or TRBV12-4 and TRBJ2-7; 9 positions match TRBD2. The V gene end was trimmed by 0 bases and the J gene end by 4 bases; junction bases not matched to a gene: 7. This CDR3 contains 16 residues. CDR3 residues: CASSLAAGGLLYEQYF. CDR3 nucleotide sequence: TGTGCCAGCAGTTTAGCAGCGGGGGGTCTGTTGTACGAGCAGTACTTC.

As regards this clonotype: One end of the junction varies from germline; a read error may be responsible. As DNA, the CDR3 is TGTGCCAGCAGTTACGGGGGAGTCGGCTACACCTTC. Protein product: CASSYGGVGYTF. The rearrangement joins TRBV10-3 to TRBJ1-2, with D possibly matching TRBD1 (5 bases). CDR3 size: 12 residues. Germline values: CDR1 ENHRY, CDR2 SYGVKD.

Ten or more counts support this clonotype. The chain links TRBV11-3 to TRBJ2-1; 11 nucleotides align to TRBD2. CDR3 size: 15 residues. CDR1 and CDR2 from the germline V gene are SGHNT and YENEEA. V gave up 1 base and J gave up 4 bases; unmatched junction bases: 0. The CDR3 region has the DNA TGTGCCAGCAGCTTAGGGACTAGCGGGTACAATGAGCAGTTCTTC. Its translation is CASSLGTSGYNEQFF. Full variable domain (missing parts from reference TRBV11-3 and TRBJ2-1): EAGVVQSPRYKIIEKKQPVAFWCNPISGHNTLYWYLQNLGQGPELLIRYENEEAVDDSQLPKDRFSAERLKGVDSTLKIQPAELGDSAVYLCASSLGTSGYNEQFFGPGTRLTVL.

This chain connects TRBV25-1 to TRBJ2-1; TRBD1 aligns across 8 bases. The CDR3 is 17 residues long. CDR1 MGHDK and CDR2 SYGVNS come from the germline V gene. The ends lost 6 bases at V and 4 bases at J; junction bases unmatched: 14. The CDR3 region has the DNA TGTGCCAGCAGCCCAAACGGACAGGGACCCCCTTACAATGAGCAGTTCTTC. Its protein product is CASSPNGQGPPYNEQFF.

The chain joins TRBV20-1 to TRBJ1-6; 10 positions agree with TRBD1. The V segment lost 6 bases and the J segment 10 bases; nucleotides outside the gene matches: 6. The germline V gene encodes CDR1 DFQATT and CDR2 SNEGSKA (reference sequence). CDR3 length: 13 amino acids. CDR3 loop: CSARGQGGSPLHF. The CDR3 DNA is TGCAGTGCCCGCGGACAGGGGGGATCACCCCTCCACTTT.